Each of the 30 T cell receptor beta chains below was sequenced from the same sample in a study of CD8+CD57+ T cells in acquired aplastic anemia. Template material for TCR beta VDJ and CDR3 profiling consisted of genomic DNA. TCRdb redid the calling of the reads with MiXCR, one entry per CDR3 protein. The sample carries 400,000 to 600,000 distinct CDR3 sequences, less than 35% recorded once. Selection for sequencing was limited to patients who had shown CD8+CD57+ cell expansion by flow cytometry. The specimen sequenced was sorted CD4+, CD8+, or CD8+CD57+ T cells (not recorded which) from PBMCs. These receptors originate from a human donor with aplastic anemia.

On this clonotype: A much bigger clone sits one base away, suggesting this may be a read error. CDR3 sequence reads: CASRPSWAGDGYTF. Here the CDR3 DNA reads TGTGCCAGCAGGCCAAGCTGGGCAGGAGATGGCTACACCTTC. The chain links TRBV6-1 to TRBJ1-2; no firm D call. Per germline, CDR1 MNHNS and CDR2 SASEGT. Trimming pared 6 bases from V and 6 bases from J, leaving 17 bases between. This CDR3 is built from 14 residues.

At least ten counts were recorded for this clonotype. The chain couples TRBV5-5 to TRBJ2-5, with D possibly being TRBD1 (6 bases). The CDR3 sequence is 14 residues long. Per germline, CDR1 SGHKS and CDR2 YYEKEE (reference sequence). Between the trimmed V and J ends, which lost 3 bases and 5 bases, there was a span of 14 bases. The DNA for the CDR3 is TGTGCCAGCAGCTCGATCACAGGGATGGAGACCCAGTACTTC. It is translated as CASSSITGMETQYF.

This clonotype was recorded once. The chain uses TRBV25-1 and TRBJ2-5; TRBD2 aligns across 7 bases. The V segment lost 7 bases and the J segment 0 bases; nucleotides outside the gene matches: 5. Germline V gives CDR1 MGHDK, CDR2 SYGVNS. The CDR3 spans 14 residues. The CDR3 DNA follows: TGTGCCAGCACCCCCGGGACTAACCAAGAGACCCAGTACTTC. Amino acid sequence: CASTPGTNQETQYF.

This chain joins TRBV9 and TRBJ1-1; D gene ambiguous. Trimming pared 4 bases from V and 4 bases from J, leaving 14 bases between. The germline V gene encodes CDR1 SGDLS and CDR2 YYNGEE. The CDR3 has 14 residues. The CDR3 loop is CASSHIREGTEAFF. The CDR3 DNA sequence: TGTGCCAGCAGCCATATTCGGGAGGGCACTGAAGCTTTCTTT. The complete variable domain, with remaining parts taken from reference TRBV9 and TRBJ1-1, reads DSGVTQTPKHLITATGQRVTLRCSPRSGDLSVYWYQQSLDQGLQFLIQYYNGEERAKGNILERFSAQQFPDLHSELNLSSLELGDSALYFCASSHIREGTEAFFGQGTRLTVV.

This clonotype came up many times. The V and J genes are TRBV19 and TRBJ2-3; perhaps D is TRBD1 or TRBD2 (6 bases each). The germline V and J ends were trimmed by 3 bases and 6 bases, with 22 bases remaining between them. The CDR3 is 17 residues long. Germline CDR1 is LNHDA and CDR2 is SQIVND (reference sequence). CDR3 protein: CASSIVGGQRPSDTQYF. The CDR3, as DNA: TGTGCCAGTAGTATCGTCGGGGGACAACGCCCTTCTGATACGCAGTATTTT.

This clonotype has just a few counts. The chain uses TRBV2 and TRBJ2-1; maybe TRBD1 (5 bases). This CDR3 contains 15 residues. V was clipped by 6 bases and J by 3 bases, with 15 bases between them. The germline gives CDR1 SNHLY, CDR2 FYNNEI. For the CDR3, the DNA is TGTGCCAGCAGCCAAGATATACAGGACTACAATGAGCAGTTCTTC. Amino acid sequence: CASSQDIQDYNEQFF.

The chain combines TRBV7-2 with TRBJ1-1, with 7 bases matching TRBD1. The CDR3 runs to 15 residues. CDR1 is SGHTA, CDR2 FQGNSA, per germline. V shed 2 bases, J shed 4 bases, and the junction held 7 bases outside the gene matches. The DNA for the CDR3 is TGTGCCAGCAGCTTACTTGGCTCAGGGGGCACTGAAGCTTTCTTT. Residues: CASSLLGSGGTEAFF.

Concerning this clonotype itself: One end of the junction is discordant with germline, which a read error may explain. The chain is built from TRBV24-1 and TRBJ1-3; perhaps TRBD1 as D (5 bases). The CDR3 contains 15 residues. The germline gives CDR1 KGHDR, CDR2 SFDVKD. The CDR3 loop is CASSLDGRELNTIYF. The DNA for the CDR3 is TGCGCCAGCAGCCTGGACGGCAGGGAGCTAAACACCATATATTTT.

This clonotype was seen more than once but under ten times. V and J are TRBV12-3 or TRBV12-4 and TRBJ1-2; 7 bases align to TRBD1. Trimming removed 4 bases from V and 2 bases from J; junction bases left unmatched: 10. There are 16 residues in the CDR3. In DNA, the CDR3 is TGTGCCAGCAGTTCCCGTACGACAGGGTTCAACTATGGCTACACCTTC. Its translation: CASSSRTTGFNYGYTF.

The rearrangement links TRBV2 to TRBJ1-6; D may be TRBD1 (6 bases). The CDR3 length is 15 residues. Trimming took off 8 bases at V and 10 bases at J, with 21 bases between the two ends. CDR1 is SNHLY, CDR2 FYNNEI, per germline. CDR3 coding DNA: TGTGCCAGCTCACCAACGGACAGCGGAAGATCACCCCTCCACTTT. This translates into CASSPTDSGRSPLHF.

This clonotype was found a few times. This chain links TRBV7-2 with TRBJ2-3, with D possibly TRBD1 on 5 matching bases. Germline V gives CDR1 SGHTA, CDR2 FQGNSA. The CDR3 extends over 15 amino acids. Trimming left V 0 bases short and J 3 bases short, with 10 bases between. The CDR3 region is CASSLAWGATDTQYF. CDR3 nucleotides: TGTGCCAGCAGCTTAGCCTGGGGCGCGACAGATACGCAGTATTTT.

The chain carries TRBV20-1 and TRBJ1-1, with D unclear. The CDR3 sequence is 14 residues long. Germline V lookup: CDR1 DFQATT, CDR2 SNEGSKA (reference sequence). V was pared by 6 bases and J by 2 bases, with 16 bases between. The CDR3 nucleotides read TGCAGTGCCCCAGGACGAGGTGTTAACACTGAAGCTTTCTTT. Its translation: CSAPGRGVNTEAFF.

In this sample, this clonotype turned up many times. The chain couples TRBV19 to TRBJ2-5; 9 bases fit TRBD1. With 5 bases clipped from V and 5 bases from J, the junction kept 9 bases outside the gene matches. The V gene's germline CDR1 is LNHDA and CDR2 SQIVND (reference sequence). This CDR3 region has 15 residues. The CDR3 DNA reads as TGTGCCAGTAGTGGCGGGGGACAGGGTGGGGAGACCCAGTACTTC. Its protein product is CASSGGGQGGETQYF.

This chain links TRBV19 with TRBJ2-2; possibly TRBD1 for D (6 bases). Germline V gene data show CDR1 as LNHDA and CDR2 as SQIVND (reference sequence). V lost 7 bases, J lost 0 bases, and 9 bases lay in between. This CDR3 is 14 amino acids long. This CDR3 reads CASTGTPNTGELFF. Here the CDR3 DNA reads TGTGCCAGTACTGGGACACCGAACACCGGGGAGCTGTTTTTT.

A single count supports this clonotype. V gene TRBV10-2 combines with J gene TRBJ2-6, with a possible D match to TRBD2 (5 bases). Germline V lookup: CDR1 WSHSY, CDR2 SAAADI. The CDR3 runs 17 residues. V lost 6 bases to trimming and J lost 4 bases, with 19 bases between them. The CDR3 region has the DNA TGCGCCAGCAGCCCGACTCAGCGGCTTGGGGGGGCCAACGTCCTGACTTTC. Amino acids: CASSPTQRLGGANVLTF.

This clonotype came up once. The CDR3 sequence: CASRATGLAYQETQYF. DNA for the CDR3: TGTGCCAGCAGAGCCACGGGACTAGCTTACCAAGAGACCCAGTACTTC. J is TRBJ2-5 and V is TRBV25-1; the match to TRBD2 covers 9 bases. Germline lookup yields CDR1 MGHDK and CDR2 SYGVNS. Trimming cost V 6 bases and J 0 bases; bases outside gene matches: 8. This CDR3 contains 16 residues.

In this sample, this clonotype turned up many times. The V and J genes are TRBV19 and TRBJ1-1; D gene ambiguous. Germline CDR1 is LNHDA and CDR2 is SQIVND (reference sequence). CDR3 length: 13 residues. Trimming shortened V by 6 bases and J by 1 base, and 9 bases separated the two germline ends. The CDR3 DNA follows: TGTGCCAGTAGCCTATTCCAGAACACTGAAGCTTTCTTT. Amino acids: CASSLFQNTEAFF.

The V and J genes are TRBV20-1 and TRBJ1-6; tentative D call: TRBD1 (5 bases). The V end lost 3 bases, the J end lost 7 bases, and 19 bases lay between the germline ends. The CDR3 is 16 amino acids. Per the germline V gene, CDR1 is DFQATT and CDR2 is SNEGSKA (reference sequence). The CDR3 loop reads CSASPLGGEVNSPLHF. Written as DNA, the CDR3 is TGCAGTGCTAGTCCCCTGGGAGGGGAGGTGAATTCACCCCTCCACTTT.

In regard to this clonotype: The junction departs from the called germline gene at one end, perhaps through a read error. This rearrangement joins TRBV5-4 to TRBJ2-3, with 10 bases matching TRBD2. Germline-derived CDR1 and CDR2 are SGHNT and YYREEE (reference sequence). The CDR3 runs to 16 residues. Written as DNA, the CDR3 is TGCGCCAGCAGCCTGGCCCAAGCGGGGGGGCTAGATACGCAGTATTTT. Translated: CASSLAQAGGLDTQYF.

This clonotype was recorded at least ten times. CDR3 sequence reads: CASSQSSFSNQPQHF. Written as DNA, the CDR3 is TGTGCCAGCAGCCAGTCTAGCTTTTCTAATCAGCCCCAGCATTTT. The rearrangement joins TRBV3-1 to TRBJ1-5; the D is unclear. Looked up from germline, CDR1 is LGHDT and CDR2 is YNNKEL (reference sequence). This CDR3 spans 15 amino acids. Trimming took 3 bases from V and 4 from J, leaving 13 bases between them. Drawing the rest from reference TRBV3-1 and TRBJ1-5, the complete variable domain is DTAVSQTPKYLVTQMGNDKSIKCEQNLGHDTMYWYKQDSKKFLKIMFSYNNKELIINETVPNRFSPKSPDKAHLNLHINSLELGDSAVYFCASSQSSFSNQPQHFGDGTRLSIL.

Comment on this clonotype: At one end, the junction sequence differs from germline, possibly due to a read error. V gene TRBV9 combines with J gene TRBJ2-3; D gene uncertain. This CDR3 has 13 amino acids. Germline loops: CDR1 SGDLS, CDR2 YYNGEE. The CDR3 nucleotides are TGTGCCGGCAGCGTCGGAGGCACAGATACGCAGTATTTT. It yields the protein CAGSVGGTDTQYF.

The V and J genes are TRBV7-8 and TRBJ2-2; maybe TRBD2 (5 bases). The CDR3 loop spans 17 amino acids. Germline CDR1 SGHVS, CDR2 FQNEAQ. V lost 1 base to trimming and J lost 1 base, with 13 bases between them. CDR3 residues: CASSLVRTRRNTGELFF. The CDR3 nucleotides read TGTGCCAGCAGCTTAGTACGAACTAGAAGGAACACCGGGGAGCTGTTTTTT.

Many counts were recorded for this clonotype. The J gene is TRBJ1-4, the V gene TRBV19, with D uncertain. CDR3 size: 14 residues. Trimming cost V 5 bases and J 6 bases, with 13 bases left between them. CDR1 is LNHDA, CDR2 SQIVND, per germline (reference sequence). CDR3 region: CASSHWMEDEKLFF. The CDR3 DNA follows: TGTGCCAGTAGTCACTGGATGGAGGATGAAAAACTGTTTTTT. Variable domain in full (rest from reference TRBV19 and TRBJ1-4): DGGITQSPKYLFRKEGQNVTLSCEQNLNHDAMYWYRQDPGQGLRLIYYSQIVNDFQKGDIAEGYSVSREKKESFPLTVTSAQKNPTAFYLCASSHWMEDEKLFFGSGTQLSVL.

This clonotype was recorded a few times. CDR3 DNA sequence: TGCGCCAGCAGCCGGACAGGGACCAATCAGCCCCAGCATTTT. This translates into CASSRTGTNQPQHF. V and J are TRBV4-1 and TRBJ1-5; 8 nucleotides align to TRBD1. This CDR3 has 14 amino acids. Germline loops: CDR1 MGHRA, CDR2 YSYEKL. The junction had 2 bases not matched to a gene; V was cut back by 4 bases and J by 3 bases.

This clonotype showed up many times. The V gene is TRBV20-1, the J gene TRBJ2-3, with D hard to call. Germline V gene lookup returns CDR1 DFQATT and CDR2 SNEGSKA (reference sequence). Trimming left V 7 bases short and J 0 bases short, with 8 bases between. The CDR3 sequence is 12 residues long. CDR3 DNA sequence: TGCAGTGTCCCTACCAGCACAGATACGCAGTATTTT. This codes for CSVPTSTDTQYF.

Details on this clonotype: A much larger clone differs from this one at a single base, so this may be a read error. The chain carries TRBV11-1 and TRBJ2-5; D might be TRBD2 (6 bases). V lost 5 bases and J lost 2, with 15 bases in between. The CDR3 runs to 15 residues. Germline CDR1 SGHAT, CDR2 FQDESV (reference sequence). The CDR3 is CASSPEVADQETQYF. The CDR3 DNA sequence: TGTGCCAGCAGCCCCGAAGTAGCGGATCAAGAGACCCAGTACTTC.

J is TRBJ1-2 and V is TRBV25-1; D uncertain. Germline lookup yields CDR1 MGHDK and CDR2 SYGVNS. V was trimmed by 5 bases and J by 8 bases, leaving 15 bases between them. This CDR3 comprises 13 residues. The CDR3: CASSPDSRMGYTF. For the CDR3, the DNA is TGTGCCAGCAGTCCGGACTCCAGGATGGGCTACACCTTC.

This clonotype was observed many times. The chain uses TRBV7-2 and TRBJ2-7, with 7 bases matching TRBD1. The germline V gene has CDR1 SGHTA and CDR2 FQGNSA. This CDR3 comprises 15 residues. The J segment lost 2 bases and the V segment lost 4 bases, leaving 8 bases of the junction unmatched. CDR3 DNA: TGTGCCAGCAGCTCTTTGGCAGGGGGAGCCTACGAGCAGTACTTC. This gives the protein CASSSLAGGAYEQYF.

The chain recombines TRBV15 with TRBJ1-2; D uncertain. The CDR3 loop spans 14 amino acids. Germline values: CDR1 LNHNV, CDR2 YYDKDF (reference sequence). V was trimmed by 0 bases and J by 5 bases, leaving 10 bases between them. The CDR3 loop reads CATSRDLADYGYTF. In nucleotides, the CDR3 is TGTGCCACCAGCAGAGATCTGGCGGATTATGGCTACACCTTC.

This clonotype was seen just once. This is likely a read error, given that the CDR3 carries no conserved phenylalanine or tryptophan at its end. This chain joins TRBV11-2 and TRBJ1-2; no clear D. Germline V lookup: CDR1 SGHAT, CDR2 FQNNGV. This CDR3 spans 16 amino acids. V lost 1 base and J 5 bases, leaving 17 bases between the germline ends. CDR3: CASSLVKGPVLYGYTL. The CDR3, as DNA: TGTGCCAGCAGCTTAGTTAAAGGACCTGTATTATATGGCTACACCCTC.